The rows below give T cell receptor beta chains drawn from one sample of a study of somatic mutations in cytotoxic T cells in rheumatoid arthritis. Only in-frame clones appear in the TCRdb table, and some are missing; sequencing was by immunoSEQ multiplex PCR. The sample contains about 16,000 clones, 79% of which appear only once. Specimen: CD8+ T cells sorted from blood. The receptors were sampled from an adult with rheumatoid arthritis. The CDR3 runs from the conserved cysteine through the conserved F or W. Each record gives: J gene, clone size, D gene, V gene, CDR3 protein, CDR3 DNA. The D gene is left open where the match is weak. Clone sizes are given selectively: once, few, many, or a class where the clone is expanded.

TRBJ2-1	-	-	TRBV19	CASSIDHSTGSYNEQFF	TGTGCCAGTAGTATAGATCATTCGACGGGTTCCTACAATGAGCAGTTCTTC
TRBJ2-2	-	TRBD2	TRBV27	CASSKLADPTGELFF	TGTGCCAGCAGTAAGCTAGCGGACCCCACCGGGGAGCTGTTTTTT
TRBJ2-1	-	-	TRBV7-2	CASSLRVRVTDNEQFF	TGTGCCAGCAGCTTACGGGTACGGGTCACCGACAATGAGCAGTTCTTC
TRBJ1-1	-	TRBD1	TRBV9	CASSVGTGANTEAFF	TGTGCCAGCAGCGTAGGGACAGGGGCGAACACTGAAGCTTTCTTT
TRBJ2-1	-	TRBD2	TRBV4-3	CASSQDLRRLAHDEQFF	TGCGCCAGCAGCCAAGATCTGCGGAGACTAGCTCATGATGAGCAGTTCTTC
TRBJ2-3	-	-	TRBV5-4	CASSQITDTQYF	TGTGCCAGCAGCCAAATCACAGATACGCAGTATTTT
TRBJ2-7	medium-sized	TRBD2	TRBV7-6	CASSQREGLYEQYF	TGTGCCAGCAGCCAGCGGGAGGGCCTCTACGAGCAGTACTTC
TRBJ2-7	few	TRBD1	TRBV14	CASSLGQGSYEQYF	TGTGCCAGCAGCCTCGGACAGGGATCCTACGAGCAGTACTTC
TRBJ2-3	-	TRBD2	TRBV15	CATSREAGGTDTQYF	TGTGCCACCAGCAGAGAGGCGGGAGGGACAGATACGCAGTATTTT
TRBJ2-7	-	TRBD1	TRBV7-3	CASSPGQSYEQYF	TGTGCCAGCAGCCCGGGACAGTCCTACGAGCAGTACTTC
TRBJ2-5	-	-	TRBV7-2	CASSFQVTDQYF	TGTGCCAGCAGCTTCCAGGTGACGGACCAGTACTTC
TRBJ2-7	-	TRBD1	TRBV6-7	CASSYSGRGRDEQYF	TGTGCCAGCAGTTACTCTGGCAGGGGGCGGGACGAGCAGTACTTC
TRBJ2-7	once	TRBD2	TRBV5-4	CASSLESGAGSSEQYF	TGTGCCAGCAGCTTGGAGAGTGGAGCGGGATCGAGCGAGCAGTACTTC
TRBJ2-1	-	-	TRBV4-3	CASSQLAVGAYNEQFF	TGCGCCAGCAGCCAACTGGCGGTTGGCGCCTACAATGAGCAGTTCTTC
TRBJ2-7	-	TRBD2	TRBV4-1	CASSSQTSGSLNEQYF	TGCGCCAGCAGTTCCCAGACTAGCGGGAGTCTCAACGAGCAGTACTTC
TRBJ2-3	-	TRBD2	TRBV5-1	CASSLLAGVKDTQYF	TGCGCCAGCAGCTTGTTAGCGGGAGTAAAAGATACGCAGTATTTT
TRBJ2-7	once	TRBD2	TRBV9	CASSASGGGYYEQYF	TGTGCCAGCAGCGCCTCGGGAGGTGGGTACTACGAGCAGTACTTC
TRBJ1-5	-	-	TRBV9	CASSVGGVQPQHF	TGTGCCAGCAGCGTAGGGGGGGTTCAGCCCCAGCATTTT
TRBJ2-1	few	-	TRBV4-3	CASSQGPGENEQFF	TGCGCCAGCAGCCAGGGGCCGGGGGAGAATGAGCAGTTCTTC
TRBJ2-2	-	-	TRBV5-4	CASSLAGELFF	TGTGCCAGCAGCTTGGCCGGGGAGCTGTTTTTT
TRBJ2-1	few	TRBD2	TRBV27	CASTPGLAGAGFYNEQFF	TGTGCCAGCACCCCGGGACTAGCGGGGGCCGGGTTCTACAATGAGCAGTTCTTC
TRBJ2-1	-	-	TRBV7-2	CASSSDSYNEQFF	TGTGCCAGCAGCTCGGACAGCTACAATGAGCAGTTCTTC
TRBJ1-3	-	-	TRBV9	CASSVSKRPDTIYF	TGTGCCAGCAGCGTAAGCAAGCGGCCAGACACCATATATTTT
TRBJ2-2	-	TRBD2	TRBV25-1	CASSDASGRVTGELFF	TGTGCCAGCAGTGATGCAAGCGGGAGAGTCACCGGGGAGCTGTTTTTT
TRBJ2-7	-	-	TRBV2	CAKGGANYEQYF	TGTGCCAAAGGGGGGGCTAACTACGAGCAGTACTTC
TRBJ2-3	-	-	TRBV9	CASSVGGTGDTQYF	TGTGCCAGCAGCGTAGGAGGAACGGGAGATACGCAGTATTTT
TRBJ1-2	few	-	TRBV7-9	CASSQIIKPGVGYTF	TGTGCCAGCAGCCAGATAATTAAACCAGGGGTAGGCTACACCTTC
TRBJ2-7	-	TRBD1	TRBV29-1	CSVRTGNSYEQYF	TGCAGCGTTAGGACAGGGAACTCCTACGAGCAGTACTTC
TRBJ1-3	-	-	TRBV29-1	CSVTSGNTIYF	TGCAGCGTTACCTCTGGAAACACCATATATTTT
TRBJ2-7	-	-	TRBV10-2	CASSEVRQDEQYF	TGCGCCAGCAGTGAGGTCCGTCAGGACGAGCAGTACTTC
TRBJ2-1	-	-	TRBV11-2	CASSSLEGGNEQFF	TGTGCCAGCAGCTCCCTGGAAGGAGGGAATGAGCAGTTCTTC
TRBJ1-1	-	-	TRBV11-2	CASSLGLSGAFF	TGTGCCAGCAGCTTAGGTCTGTCGGGAGCTTTCTTT
TRBJ1-3	-	-	TRBV11-1	CASSSALSGNTIYF	TGTGCCAGCAGCTCGGCTCTCTCTGGAAACACCATATATTTT
TRBJ2-3	-	TRBD2	TRBV5-4	CASSSSVWTSGSTDTQYF	TGTGCCAGCAGCTCCAGTGTCTGGACTAGCGGTAGCACAGATACGCAGTATTTT
TRBJ2-7	once	-	TRBV4-2	CASSQDWAMGTYEQYF	TGTGCCAGCAGCCAAGATTGGGCTATGGGAACCTACGAGCAGTACTTC